Each of the 2 T cell receptor beta chains below was sequenced from the same sample in a study of blood T cells in healthy people across ages. Primed by a sample-barcoded 5' primer and a J-beta primer mix, a second PCR proceeded for 7 to 11 cycles. TCRdb reanalysed the 5' RACE reads using MiXCR and keeps one entry per CDR3 protein. The table has under 1,000,000 distinct CDR3 sequences, roughly 40% seen once. The sample was blood. These receptors all come from a man between 18 and 29 years old in good health.

In its sample, this clonotype was seen many times. The chain has TRBV7-2 and TRBJ1-2; the D is unclear. Germline CDR1 is SGHTA and CDR2 is FQGNSA. The CDR3 covers 12 residues. The V end lost 1 base, the J end lost 2 bases, and 2 bases lay between the germline ends. The CDR3 DNA reads as TGTGCCAGCAGCTTAGAGAACTATGGCTACACCTTC. This encodes CASSLENYGYTF.

This chain uses TRBV10-3 with TRBJ1-1; 8 nucleotides line up with TRBD1. CDR3 length equals 14 residues. The J segment lost 1 base and the V segment lost 8 bases, leaving 6 bases of the junction unmatched. The germline V gene has CDR1 ENHRY and CDR2 SYGVKD. The CDR3 is CAIGDRGENTEAFF. CDR3 bases: TGTGCCATCGGCGACAGGGGTGAGAACACTGAAGCTTTCTTT.